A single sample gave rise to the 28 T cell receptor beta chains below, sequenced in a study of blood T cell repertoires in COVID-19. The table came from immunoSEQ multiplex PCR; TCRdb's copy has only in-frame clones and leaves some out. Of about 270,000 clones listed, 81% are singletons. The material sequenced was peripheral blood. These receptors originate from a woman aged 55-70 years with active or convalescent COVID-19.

The DNA of the CDR3 is TGTGCCACCTCTCCGGGACAGTGGGAAAAACTGTTTTTT. As protein: CATSPGQWEKLFF. The chain has TRBV2 and TRBJ1-4; TRBD1 matches 7 bases. Germline values: CDR1 SNHLY, CDR2 FYNNEI. Trimming at V came to 10 bases and at J to 8 bases, leaving 10 bases not matched to a gene. The CDR3 is 13 amino acids. Based on the CDR3 plus reference TRBV2 and TRBJ1-4, the full variable domain is EPEVTQTPSHQVTQMGQEVILRCVPISNHLYFYWYRQILGQKVEFLVSFYNNEISEKSEIFDDQFSVERPDGSNFTLKIRSTKLEDSAMYFCATSPGQWEKLFFGSGTQLSVL.

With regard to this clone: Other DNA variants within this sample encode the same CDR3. This CDR3 is CASSQASGNTIYF. The CDR3 region has the DNA TGCGCCAGCAGCCAAGCATCTGGAAACACCATATATTTT. The chain carries TRBV4-3 and TRBJ1-3, with D unresolved. Germline V gene lookup returns CDR1 LGHNA and CDR2 YSLEER. CDR3 length: 13 amino acids. V gave up 1 base and J gave up 1 base, with 2 bases separating them.

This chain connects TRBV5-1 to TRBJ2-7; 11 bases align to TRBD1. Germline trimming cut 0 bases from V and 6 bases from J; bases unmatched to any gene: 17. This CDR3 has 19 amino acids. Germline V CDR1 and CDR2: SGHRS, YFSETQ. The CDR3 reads CASSLVGAQTGTGGGEQYF. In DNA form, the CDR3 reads TGCGCCAGCAGCTTGGTGGGGGCCCAGACTGGGACAGGGGGAGGCGAGCAGTACTTC.

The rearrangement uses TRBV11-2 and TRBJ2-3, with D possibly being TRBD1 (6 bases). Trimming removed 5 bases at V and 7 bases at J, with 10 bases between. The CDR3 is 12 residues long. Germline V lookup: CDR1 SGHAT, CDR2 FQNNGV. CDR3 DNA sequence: TGTGCCAGCAGCACAGGGCGTAATACGCAGTATTTT. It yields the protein CASSTGRNTQYF.

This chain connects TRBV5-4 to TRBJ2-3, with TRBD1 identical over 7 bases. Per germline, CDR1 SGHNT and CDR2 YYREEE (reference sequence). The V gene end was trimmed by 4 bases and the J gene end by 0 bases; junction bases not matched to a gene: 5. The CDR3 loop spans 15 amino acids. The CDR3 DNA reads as TGTGCCAGCAGCCTCGGACAGGTTAGCACAGATACGCAGTATTTT. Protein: CASSLGQVSTDTQYF.

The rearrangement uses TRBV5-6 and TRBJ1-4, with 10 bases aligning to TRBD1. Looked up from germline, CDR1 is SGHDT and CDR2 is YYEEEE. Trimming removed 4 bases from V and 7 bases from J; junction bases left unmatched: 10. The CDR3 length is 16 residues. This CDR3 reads CASSRPRQGAREKLFF. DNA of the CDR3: TGTGCCAGCAGCCGCCCTAGACAGGGGGCTCGTGAAAAACTGTTTTTT.

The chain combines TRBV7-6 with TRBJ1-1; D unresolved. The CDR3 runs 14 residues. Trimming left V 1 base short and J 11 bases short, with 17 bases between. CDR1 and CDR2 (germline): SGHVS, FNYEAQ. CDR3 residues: CASSLDPWAASAFF. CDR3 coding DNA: TGTGCCAGCAGCTTAGACCCTTGGGCCGCCTCCGCTTTCTTT.

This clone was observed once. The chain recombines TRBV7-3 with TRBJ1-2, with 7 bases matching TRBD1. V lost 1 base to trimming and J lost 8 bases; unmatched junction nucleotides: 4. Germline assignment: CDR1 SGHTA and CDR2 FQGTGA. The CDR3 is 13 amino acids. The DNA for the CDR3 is TGTGCCAGCAGCTTAAATGACAGGGACGGCTACACCTTC. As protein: CASSLNDRDGYTF.

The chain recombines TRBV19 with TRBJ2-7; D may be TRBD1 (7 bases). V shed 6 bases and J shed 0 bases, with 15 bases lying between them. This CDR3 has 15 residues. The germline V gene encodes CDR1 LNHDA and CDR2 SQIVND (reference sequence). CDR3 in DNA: TGTGCCAGTAGCAAGACAGGGAGGAGCTCCTACGAGCAGTACTTC. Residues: CASSKTGRSSYEQYF.

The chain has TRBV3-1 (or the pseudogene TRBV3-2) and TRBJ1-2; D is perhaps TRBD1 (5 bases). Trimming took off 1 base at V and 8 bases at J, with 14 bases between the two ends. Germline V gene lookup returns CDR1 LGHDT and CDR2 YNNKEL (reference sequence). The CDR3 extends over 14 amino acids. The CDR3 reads CASSQVRSGGGYTF. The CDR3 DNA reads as TGTGCCAGCAGCCAAGTTCGTTCCGGGGGAGGCTACACCTTC.

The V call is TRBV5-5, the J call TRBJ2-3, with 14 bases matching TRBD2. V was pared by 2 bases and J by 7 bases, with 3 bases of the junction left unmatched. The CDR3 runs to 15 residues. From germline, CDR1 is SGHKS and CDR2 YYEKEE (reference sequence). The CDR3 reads CASSLRTSGGNTQYF. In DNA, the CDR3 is TGTGCCAGCAGCTTACGGACTAGCGGGGGGAATACGCAGTATTTT.

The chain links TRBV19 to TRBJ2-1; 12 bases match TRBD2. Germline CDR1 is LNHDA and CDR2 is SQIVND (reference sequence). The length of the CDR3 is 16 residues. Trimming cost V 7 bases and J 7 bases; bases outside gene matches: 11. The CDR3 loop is CASNEVGLAGRNEQFF. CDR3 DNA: TGTGCCAGTAACGAAGTCGGACTAGCGGGGCGAAATGAGCAGTTCTTC.

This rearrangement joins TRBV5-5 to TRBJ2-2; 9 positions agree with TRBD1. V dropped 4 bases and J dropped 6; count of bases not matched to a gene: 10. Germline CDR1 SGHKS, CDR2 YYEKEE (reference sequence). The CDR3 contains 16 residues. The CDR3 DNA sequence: TGTGCCAGCAGCAGCCTCGGGACAGGGCGGGCCGGGGAGCTGTTTTTT. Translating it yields CASSSLGTGRAGELFF.

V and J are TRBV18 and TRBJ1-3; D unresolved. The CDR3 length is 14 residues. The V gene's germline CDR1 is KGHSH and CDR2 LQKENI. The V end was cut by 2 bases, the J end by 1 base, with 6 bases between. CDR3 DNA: TGTGCCAGCTCACCAGACATATCTGGAAACACCATATATTTT. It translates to CASSPDISGNTIYF. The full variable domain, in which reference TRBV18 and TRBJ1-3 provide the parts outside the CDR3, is NAGVMQNPRHLVRRRGQEARLRCSPMKGHSHVYWYRQLPEEGLKFMVYLQKENIIDESGMPKERFSAEFPKEGPSILRIQQVVRGDSAAYFCASSPDISGNTIYFGEGSWLTVV.

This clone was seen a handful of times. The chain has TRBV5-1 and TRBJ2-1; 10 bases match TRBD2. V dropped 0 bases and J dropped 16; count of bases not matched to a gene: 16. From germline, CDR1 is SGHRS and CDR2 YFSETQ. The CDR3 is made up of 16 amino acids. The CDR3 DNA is TGCGCCAGCAGCTTGGCCTCTAGCGGGGGAGGGGCGGAGATTTTCTTC. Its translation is CASSLASSGGGAEIFF.

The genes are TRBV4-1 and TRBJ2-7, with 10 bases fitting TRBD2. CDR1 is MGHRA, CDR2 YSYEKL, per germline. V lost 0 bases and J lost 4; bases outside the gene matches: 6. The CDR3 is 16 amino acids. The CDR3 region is CASSQDRAGGRYEQYF. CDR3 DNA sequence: TGCGCCAGCAGCCAAGATCGAGCGGGGGGGCGATACGAGCAGTACTTC.

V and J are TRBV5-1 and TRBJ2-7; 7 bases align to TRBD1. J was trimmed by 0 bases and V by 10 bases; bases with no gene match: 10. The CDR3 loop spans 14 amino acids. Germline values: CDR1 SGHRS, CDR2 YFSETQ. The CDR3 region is CAVHTGQHSYEQYF. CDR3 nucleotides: TGCGCCGTACACACGGGACAGCACTCCTACGAGCAGTACTTC.

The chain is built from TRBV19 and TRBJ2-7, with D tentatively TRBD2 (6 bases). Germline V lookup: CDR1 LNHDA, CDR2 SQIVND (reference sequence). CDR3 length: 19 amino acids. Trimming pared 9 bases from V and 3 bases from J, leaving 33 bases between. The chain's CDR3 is CARPFGCHPGELVIYEQYF. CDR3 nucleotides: TGTGCCAGACCATTTGGCTGCCACCCGGGGGAACTAGTTATCTACGAGCAGTACTTC. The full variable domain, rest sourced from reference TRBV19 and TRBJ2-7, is DGGITQSPKYLFRKEGQNVTLSCEQNLNHDAMYWYRQDPGQGLRLIYYSQIVNDFQKGDIAEGYSVSREKKESFPLTVTSAQKNPTAFYLCARPFGCHPGELVIYEQYFGPGTRLTVT.

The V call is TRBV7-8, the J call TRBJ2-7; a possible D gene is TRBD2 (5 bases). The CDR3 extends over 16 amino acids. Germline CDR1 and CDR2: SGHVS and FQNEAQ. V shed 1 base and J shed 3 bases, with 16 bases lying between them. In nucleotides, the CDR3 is TGTGCCAGCAGCTTAGTCGGCGCGGGTGGTCTCTACGAGCAGTACTTC. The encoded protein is CASSLVGAGGLYEQYF.

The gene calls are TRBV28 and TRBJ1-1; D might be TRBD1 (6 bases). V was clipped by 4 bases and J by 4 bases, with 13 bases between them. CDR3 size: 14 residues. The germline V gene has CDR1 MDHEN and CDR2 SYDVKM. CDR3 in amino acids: CASSSIQGATEAFF. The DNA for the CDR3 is TGTGCCAGCAGTTCGATACAGGGTGCCACTGAAGCTTTCTTT.

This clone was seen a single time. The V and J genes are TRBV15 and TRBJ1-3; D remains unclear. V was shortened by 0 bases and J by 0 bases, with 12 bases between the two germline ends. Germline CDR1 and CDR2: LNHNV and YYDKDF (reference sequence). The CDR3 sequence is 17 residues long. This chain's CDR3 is CATSRDNTAFSGNTIYF. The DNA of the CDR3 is TGTGCCACCAGCAGAGATAATACAGCCTTCTCTGGAAACACCATATATTTT.

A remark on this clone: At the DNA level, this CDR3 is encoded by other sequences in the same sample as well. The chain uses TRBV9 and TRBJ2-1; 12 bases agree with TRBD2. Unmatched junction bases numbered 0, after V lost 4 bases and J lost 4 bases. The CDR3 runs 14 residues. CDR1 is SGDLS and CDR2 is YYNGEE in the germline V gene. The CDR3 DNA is TGTGCCAGCAGCCTAGCGGGGGGGTACAATGAGCAGTTCTTC. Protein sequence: CASSLAGGYNEQFF.

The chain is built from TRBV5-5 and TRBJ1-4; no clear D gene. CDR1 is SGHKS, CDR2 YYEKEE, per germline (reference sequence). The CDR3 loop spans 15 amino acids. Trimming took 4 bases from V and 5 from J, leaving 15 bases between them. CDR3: CASSPGLTANEKLFF. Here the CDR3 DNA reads TGTGCCAGCAGCCCAGGATTGACGGCCAATGAAAAACTGTTTTTT.

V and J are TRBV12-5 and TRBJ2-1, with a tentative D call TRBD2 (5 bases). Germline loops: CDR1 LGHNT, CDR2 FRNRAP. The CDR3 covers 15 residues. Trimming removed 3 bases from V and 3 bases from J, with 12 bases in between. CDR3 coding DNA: TGTGCTAGTGGTTTAAGCGGCGGGCTCTACAATGAGCAGTTCTTC. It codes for CASGLSGGLYNEQFF.

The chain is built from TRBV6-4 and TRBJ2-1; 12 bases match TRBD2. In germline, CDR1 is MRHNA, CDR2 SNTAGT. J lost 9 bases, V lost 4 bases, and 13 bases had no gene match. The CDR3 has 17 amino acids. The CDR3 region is CASSVEPGLAGRGEQFF. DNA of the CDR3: TGTGCCAGCAGTGTTGAACCGGGACTAGCGGGCAGGGGTGAGCAGTTCTTC.

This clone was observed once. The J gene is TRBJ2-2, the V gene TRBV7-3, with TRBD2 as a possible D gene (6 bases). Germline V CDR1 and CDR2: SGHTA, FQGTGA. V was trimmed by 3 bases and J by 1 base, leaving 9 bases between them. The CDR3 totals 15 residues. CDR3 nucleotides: TGTGCCAGCAGCTTGGGAGGACAGAACACCGGGGAGCTGTTTTTT. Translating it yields CASSLGGQNTGELFF.

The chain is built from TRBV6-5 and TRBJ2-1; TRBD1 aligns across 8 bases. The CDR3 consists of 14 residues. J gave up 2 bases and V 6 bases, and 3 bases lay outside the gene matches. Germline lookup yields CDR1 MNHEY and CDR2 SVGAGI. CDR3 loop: CASRRTGPYNEQFF. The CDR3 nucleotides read TGTGCCAGCAGGAGGACAGGGCCCTACAATGAGCAGTTCTTC.

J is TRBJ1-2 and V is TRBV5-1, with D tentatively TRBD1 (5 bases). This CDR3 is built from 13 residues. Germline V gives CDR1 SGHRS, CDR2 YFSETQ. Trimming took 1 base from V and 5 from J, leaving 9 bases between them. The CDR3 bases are TGCGCCAGCAGCTTGTCCGGGGGGTATGGCTACACCTTC. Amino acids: CASSLSGGYGYTF.